This T cell receptor beta chain was captured in a study of OX40 agonist ivuxolimab in advanced cancers. Describing the broader study: Ivuxolimab was an agonistic, fully human IgG2 monoclonal antibody directed against OX40 (CD134), a costimulatory receptor. Prior anti-PD-1, anti-PD-L1 or anti-CTLA-4 therapy was permitted, and approximately 40% of dose-escalation patients had received checkpoint inhibitors. The purpose of peripheral TCRbeta sequencing was to test whether ivuxolimab changed TCR sequence diversity and led to clonal T-cell expansion. Of the roughly 52 patients in dose escalation, about 20 had hepatocellular carcinoma, approximately 15 had melanoma, 9 had renal cell carcinoma and 9 had head and neck cancer. The paper describes the monotherapy dose-escalation part (N = 52 patients) of the phase I trial of ivuxolimab. In the dose-escalation cohort, approximately 82% of patients were male, and the mean age was 60 years with a range of roughly 23 to 79. Intravenous ivuxolimab was administered to patients every 2 weeks at six dose levels: 0.01, 0.1, 0.3, 1.5, 3 and 10 mg/kg. Three dose-escalation patients achieved partial responses, one with hepatocellular carcinoma and two with cutaneous melanoma. Points the paper makes about the study in general: Low levels of normalized T-cell clonal expansion were also seen in some patients who did not respond. At doses of 0.1 to 3.0 mg/kg, clonal expansion of both CD4+ and CD8+ blood T cells was observed from baseline to week 6. After ivuxolimab, CD8+ T cells had more expanded clones than CD4+ T cells on average. In partial responders in the 0.1-3.0 mg/kg groups, normalized peripheral clonal expansion was found to be among the lowest, especially among CD8+ T cells. The antigen specificity of the peripheral T cells that underwent clonal expansion was not determined.

Patients with a history of autoimmune disease or receiving systemic immunosuppression were excluded from the trial. Peripheral blood for TCR sequencing was collected from all dose cohorts at baseline, on cycle 4 day 1, and on cycle 7 day 1. Samples were obtained from an open-label, multicenter, first-in-human phase I dose-escalation trial of ivuxolimab. The trial enrolled adults with locally advanced or metastatic head and neck squamous cell, hepatocellular, melanoma or renal cell carcinoma. Before TCR sequencing, CD4+ and CD8+ T cells were separately sorted from peripheral blood. From the cysteine through the phenylalanine, the CDR3 covers 17 amino acids. Just CDR3 DNA is preserved here, 51 bases in frame from base 1. After removal of 5 bases from V and 4 bases from J, the junction retains 13 bases not matched to a gene. In the germline V gene, CDR1 corresponds to MDHEN and CDR2 to SYDVKM. For sequencing of the TCRbeta CDR3 region, genomic DNA was extracted from the sorted cells. TCRbeta CDR3 regions were sequenced using the immunoSEQ Assay. TCRdb re-hosts the immuneACCESS table, in-frame sequences only. Its copies lack some clones; in the studies checked, an unresolved V gene accounts for under half of them, and the cause for the rest is not known. The sample yields 54,000 or so clones; approximately 80% were counted once. The top ten constitute roughly 4.5% of the sample.

A note on this clone: No antigen is known for it. No much larger clone exists at a distance of one base, and base qualities are not known.

Rearrangement joined TRBV28 to TRBJ2-2, with TRBD2 matching 7 junction bases. The source of this sequence is an adult with an advanced solid tumor such as melanoma, head and neck, liver or kidney cancer. The sequencing here drew on CD4+ or CD8+ T cells sorted from blood, taken in a trial of the OX40 agonist ivuxolimab. Read as DNA, the sequence is TGTGCCAGCAGTCAACACCTCTTAGCGGGCTTCACCGGGGAGCTGTTTTTT. This sequence encodes CASSQHLLAGFTGELFF.